This T cell receptor beta chain was sequenced in a study of T cell repertoires in cytomegalovirus infection. V lost 4 bases, J lost 3 bases, and 10 bases lay in between. The germline V gene has CDR1 SQVTM and CDR2 ANQGSEA. CDR3 length: 13 amino acids. This clonotype has more than one count but fewer than ten. Its target is not known. The study's findings and limits: Individuals carrying CMV plus the relevant HLA were identified by cumulative frequency of public TCR beta families.

TCRdb reprocessed the reads with MiXCR, giving one entry per CDR3 protein. Of hundreds of thousands of distinct CDR3 sequences in the sample, roughly 17% were seen once. This TCR came from a human donor in good health (CMV status not recorded). Some clones in this sample may be carry-over from other donors' samples. V and J are TRBV29-1 and TRBJ1-5; tentative D call: TRBD1 (5 bases). Sequenced input: PBMCs. The CDR3 DNA sequence: TGCAGCGTTGGCAGGGACCACAATCAGCCCCAGCATTTT. Translating gives CSVGRDHNQPQHF.